Reported below is one TCR beta chain. The data stem from a study of blood T cell repertoires in COVID-19. On the study more broadly: Sites in the United States, Italy and Spain provided acute and convalescent COVID-19 samples. T cells, B-cell-depleted T cells, or PBMCs supplied cDNA or gDNA.

Original handling: Nucleated cell number was recorded as an estimate derived from reference gene primer amplification. Assay used: immunoSEQ multiplex PCR; TCRdb lists only in-frame clones, some missing. The V and J calls and clone size were taken over from that table, and D and trimming were inferred from the DNA. The sample carries fewer than 250,000 clones, over 80% recorded once. V was clipped by 5 bases and J by 4 bases, with 17 bases between them. Per germline, CDR1 SGHTA and CDR2 FQGNSA. This CDR3 has 16 amino acids. This chain connects TRBV7-2 to TRBJ2-2, with TRBD2 as a possible D gene (5 bases). The specimen sequenced was peripheral blood. The receptor was isolated from a woman aged 60-70 years with COVID-19, enrolled during active disease. CDR3 sequence (DNA): TGTGCCAGCAGCCGCGATGTTCTAGCTGTCACCGGGGAGCTGTTTTTT. It translates to CASSRDVLAVTGELFF.